A single sample gave rise to the 26 T cell receptor beta chains below, sequenced in a study of blood T cell repertoires in COVID-19. Assay used: immunoSEQ multiplex PCR; TCRdb lists only in-frame clones, some missing. The data contain 150,000 to 200,000 clones, around nine tenths of them singletons. The sequenced sample consisted of peripheral blood. Receptor source: a man between 18 and 29 years old with active or convalescent COVID-19.

The gene calls are TRBV19 and TRBJ1-2; the D gene is possibly TRBD1 (6 bases). Germline loops: CDR1 LNHDA, CDR2 SQIVND (reference sequence). V was trimmed by 7 bases and J by 8 bases, leaving 17 bases between them. The length of the CDR3 is 13 residues. In DNA, the CDR3 is TGTGCCAGTACGTTCAGGGGTGAAGTAGGCTACACCTTC. Translation: CASTFRGEVGYTF.

This sequence joins TRBV6-5 and TRBJ2-1; possible D gene TRBD2, 5 bases. The CDR3 consists of 15 residues. The germline V gene has CDR1 MNHEY and CDR2 SVGAGI. With 2 bases removed from V and 3 bases from J, the gap between germline ends came to 11 bases. The CDR3 is CASSYRTGSYNEQFF. The DNA of the CDR3 is TGTGCCAGCAGTTACCGTACTGGGAGCTACAATGAGCAGTTCTTC.

The gene calls are TRBV3-1 (or the pseudogene TRBV3-2) and TRBJ1-1; 9 bases map to TRBD1. This CDR3 region has 18 residues. V lost 4 bases, J lost 3 bases, and 15 bases stayed unmatched. Per germline, CDR1 LGHDT and CDR2 YNNKEL (reference sequence). Here the CDR3 reads CASSPTPLNRGRDTEAFF. DNA of the CDR3: TGTGCCAGCAGCCCAACACCACTAAACAGGGGGCGCGACACTGAAGCTTTCTTT.

The chain joins TRBV6-5 to TRBJ2-1; the match to TRBD2 covers 9 bases. The length of the CDR3 is 15 residues. Germline values: CDR1 MNHEY, CDR2 SVGAGI. J was trimmed by 0 bases and V by 3 bases; bases with no gene match: 0. For the CDR3, the DNA is TGTGCCAGCAGTTATAGCGGGGGCTCCTACAATGAGCAGTTCTTC. Translated: CASSYSGGSYNEQFF.

The chain recombines TRBV4-2 with TRBJ2-3; 9 positions match TRBD2. Germline CDR1 reads LGHNA; CDR2 reads YNFKEQ. This CDR3 comprises 16 residues. Unmatched junction bases numbered 9, after V lost 3 bases and J lost 5 bases. Here the CDR3 reads CASSQGSGSEKDTQYF. Here the CDR3 DNA reads TGTGCCAGCAGCCAGGGTAGCGGGAGTGAAAAAGATACGCAGTATTTT.

The chain combines TRBV7-9 with TRBJ2-3, with D tentatively TRBD2 (6 bases). The CDR3 contains 16 residues. Germline V gene lookup returns CDR1 SEHNR and CDR2 FQNEAQ (reference sequence). V was shortened by 5 bases and J by 4 bases, with 19 bases between the two germline ends. The CDR3 region has the DNA TGTGCCAGCAGCCCTAGGGACCTCTGGGAGGCAGATACGCAGTATTTT. This translates into CASSPRDLWEADTQYF.

There are a few counts of this clone. The chain links TRBV1 to TRBJ2-5; TRBD1 is the table's D call, not checked against the DNA. TRBV1 is annotated as a pseudogene. CDR3 length: 17 amino acids. The CDR3 coding sequence is TGCACCAGCAGCCAAGACTTGCGGGACAGGAGACGTGAGACCCAGTACTTC. Translation: CTSSQDLRDRRRETQYF.

The chain joins TRBV19 to TRBJ2-7; TRBD1 agrees at 7 bases. The junction had 5 bases not matched to a gene; V was cut back by 3 bases and J by 0 bases. The CDR3 is made up of 15 amino acids. The V gene's germline CDR1 is LNHDA and CDR2 SQIVND (reference sequence). The CDR3 DNA reads as TGTGCCAGTAGTATCGGTGGGGACAGCTCCTACGAGCAGTACGTC. Its protein product is CASSIGGDSSYEQYV.

The chain combines TRBV3-1 (or the pseudogene TRBV3-2) with TRBJ2-2; D is unresolved. V was cut by 2 bases and J by 5 bases, with 9 bases left in between. CDR1 is LGHDT and CDR2 is YNNKEL in the germline V gene (reference sequence). The CDR3 has 14 residues. The CDR3 loop is CASSQSMRTGELFF. CDR3 DNA: TGTGCCAGCAGCCAAAGCATGCGGACCGGGGAGCTGTTTTTT.

This chain uses TRBV28 with TRBJ1-5; tentatively, D is TRBD1 (5 bases). Germline loops: CDR1 MDHEN, CDR2 SYDVKM. Trimming took off 4 bases at V and 5 bases at J, with 15 bases between the two ends. CDR3 length: 15 amino acids. As DNA, the CDR3 is TGTGCCAGCAGTTCCCCGGCCTCAGGGTATCAGCCCCAGCATTTT. This translates into CASSSPASGYQPQHF.

The table lists this clone with a few counts. Written as DNA, the CDR3 is TGTGCCAGTAGTTATGTTGCGAGAACTGAAGCTTTCTTT. The encoded protein is CASSYVARTEAFF. V is TRBV19 and J is TRBJ1-1; D remains unclear. The CDR3 is 13 amino acids. The V gene lost 5 bases and the J gene lost 5 bases, with 12 bases spanning the gap. Looked up from germline, CDR1 is LNHDA and CDR2 is SQIVND (reference sequence).

The genes are TRBV4-1 and TRBJ1-1; maybe TRBD1 (6 bases). CDR3 size: 14 residues. V gave up 4 bases and J gave up 5 bases, with 14 bases separating them. CDR1 and CDR2 from the germline V gene are MGHRA and YSYEKL. The CDR3 bases are TGCGCCAGCAGCCCAGGGGTTGATCGGACTGAAGCTTTCTTT. As protein: CASSPGVDRTEAFF.

This chain links TRBV24-1 with TRBJ2-3, with TRBD2 as a possible D gene (5 bases). The germline CDR1 and CDR2 sequences are KGHDR and SFDVKD. Trimming stripped 2 bases from V and 5 bases from J, with 10 bases between. This CDR3 comprises 14 residues. CDR3 protein: CATSDSGIGDTQYF. In DNA form, the CDR3 reads TGTGCCACCAGTGATTCGGGGATAGGAGATACGCAGTATTTT.

The V and J genes are TRBV30 and TRBJ2-3; D ambiguous. Germline lookup yields CDR1 GTSNPN and CDR2 SVGIG (reference sequence). Trimming took 1 base from V and 2 from J, leaving 4 bases between them. CDR3 length: 12 amino acids. CDR3 loop: CAWSGATDTQYF. The CDR3 nucleotides are TGTGCCTGGAGTGGGGCCACAGATACGCAGTATTTT.

The genes are TRBV6-5 and TRBJ2-3, with 8 bases identical to TRBD2. The germline V gene encodes CDR1 MNHEY and CDR2 SVGAGI. The CDR3 runs to 15 residues. The trim removed 10 bases at V and 4 bases at J, leaving 13 bases unmatched. In nucleotides, the CDR3 is TGTGCCAACGCCCCCAGGAGCGGGGGCCCAGATACGCAGTATTTT. Protein: CANAPRSGGPDTQYF.

V is TRBV28 and J is TRBJ1-3; no firm D call. The CDR3 covers 15 residues. Germline V gives CDR1 MDHEN, CDR2 SYDVKM. V lost 5 bases and J lost 0, with 11 bases in between. In DNA form, the CDR3 reads TGTGCCAGCAGTCAGGTGGCTTTCTCTGGAAACACCATATATTTT. As protein: CASSQVAFSGNTIYF.

V is TRBV7-9 and J is TRBJ2-3; TRBD2 agrees at 16 bases. V lost 5 bases to trimming and J lost 4 bases; unmatched junction nucleotides: 9. The germline CDR1 and CDR2 sequences are SEHNR and FQNEAQ (reference sequence). This CDR3 comprises 18 residues. The CDR3 reads CASSAPGLAGGIPDTQYF. The CDR3 bases are TGTGCCAGCAGCGCACCGGGACTAGCGGGGGGGATCCCAGATACGCAGTATTTT.

In this sample, this clone turned up once. The chain links TRBV24-1 to TRBJ1-1; D is unclear. The CDR3 contains 13 residues. V was trimmed by 4 bases and J by 0 bases, leaving 5 bases between them. The germline CDR1 and CDR2 sequences are KGHDR and SFDVKD. The CDR3 is CATSENLNTEAFF. In DNA form, the CDR3 reads TGTGCCACCAGTGAAAACTTGAACACTGAAGCTTTCTTT.

This chain uses TRBV7-3 with TRBJ2-3; 7 bases agree with TRBD1. J was trimmed by 0 bases and V by 3 bases; bases with no gene match: 6. The CDR3 covers 16 residues. Per germline, CDR1 SGHTA and CDR2 FQGTGA. CDR3 bases: TGTGCCAGCAGCTTGGGACAGAGAACTAGCACAGATACGCAGTATTTT. Protein sequence: CASSLGQRTSTDTQYF.

V is TRBV11-3 and J is TRBJ1-1; no clear D gene. From germline, CDR1 is SGHNT and CDR2 YENEEA. V was cut by 3 bases and J by 5 bases, with 13 bases left in between. The CDR3 length is 14 residues. The CDR3 spells CASSLFSVGTEAFF. The CDR3 DNA reads TGTGCCAGCAGCTTGTTCAGTGTCGGGACTGAAGCTTTCTTT.

The gene calls are TRBV27 and TRBJ2-2; D possibly corresponds to TRBD2 (6 bases). This CDR3 spans 17 amino acids. V lost 3 bases and J lost 2, with 16 bases in between. Germline CDR1 is MNHEY and CDR2 is SMNVEV (reference sequence). The CDR3 DNA sequence: TGTGCCAGCAGTTTGAAGGTGCGGGACCTAAACACCGGGGAGCTGTTTTTT. The encoded protein is CASSLKVRDLNTGELFF.

V gene TRBV3-1 (or the pseudogene TRBV3-2) combines with J gene TRBJ1-5; TRBD1 aligns across 7 bases. With V trimmed by 0 bases and J by 7 bases, 9 bases remained unmatched. This CDR3 region has 16 residues. Germline V gene sequence: CDR1 LGHDT, CDR2 YNNKEL (reference sequence). This CDR3 reads CASSQDSRGGRQPQHF. CDR3 nucleotide sequence: TGTGCCAGCAGCCAAGATTCGCGAGGGGGCAGGCAGCCCCAGCATTTT.

The V and J genes are TRBV2 and TRBJ1-1; D gene unclear. The V and J ends lost 10 bases and 1 base respectively, with 10 bases between them. Germline V CDR1 and CDR2: SNHLY, FYNNEI. This CDR3 has 12 amino acids. CDR3 sequence: CATQKPNTEAFF. The CDR3 bases are TGTGCCACCCAGAAACCGAACACTGAAGCTTTCTTT.

CDR3 sequence reads: CASSIEGVNTEAFF. The CDR3 bases are TGTGCCAGTAGTATAGAAGGGGTGAACACTGAAGCTTTCTTT. J is TRBJ1-1 and V is TRBV19, with D possibly TRBD1 on 5 matching bases. The V gene's germline CDR1 is LNHDA and CDR2 SQIVND (reference sequence). The CDR3 has 14 amino acids. V was shortened by 0 bases and J by 0 bases, with 5 bases between the two germline ends.

V usage is TRBV7-9 and J usage is TRBJ2-5, with TRBD1 as a possible D gene (6 bases). Germline assignment: CDR1 SEHNR and CDR2 FQNEAQ (reference sequence). The CDR3 loop spans 15 amino acids. Between the trimmed V and J ends, which lost 1 base and 2 bases, there was a span of 11 bases. CDR3: CASSLGRTAQETQYF. The CDR3, as DNA: TGTGCCAGCAGCTTAGGCAGGACAGCTCAAGAGACCCAGTACTTC.

The genes are TRBV5-4 and TRBJ2-7, with D possibly matching TRBD2 (6 bases). The CDR3 extends over 14 amino acids. CDR1 is SGHNT, CDR2 YYREEE, per germline (reference sequence). The chain's CDR3 is CASRPGGDSDEQYV. Here the CDR3 DNA reads TGTGCCAGCAGACCCGGAGGGGACTCCGACGAGCAGTACGTC.